The 23 T cell receptor beta chains in this list originate from one sample, sequenced in a study of PD-L1 blockade in urothelial cancer. Time point of the sample: pretreatment peripheral blood. Generated by immunoSEQ multiplex PCR, the TCRdb table keeps only in-frame clones and is missing some. This table has 55,000 to 75,000 clones, approximately 75% appearing once. The sequencing used PBMCs, collected around atezolizumab (anti-PD-L1) treatment. These receptors all come from a man aged 65 to 79 with urothelial cancer.

The gene calls are TRBV28 and TRBJ1-4; D call uncertain. CDR3 length: 13 residues. Germline lookup yields CDR1 MDHEN and CDR2 SYDVKM. The germline V and J ends were trimmed by 4 bases and 8 bases, with 11 bases remaining between them. CDR3: CASSYPSTEKLFF. CDR3 sequence (DNA): TGTGCCAGCAGTTATCCCTCGACAGAAAAACTGTTTTTT.

This chain connects TRBV27 to TRBJ1-5, with no clear D. V was clipped by 4 bases and J by 4 bases, with 11 bases between them. Germline CDR1 and CDR2: MNHEY and SMNVEV (reference sequence). The CDR3 is made up of 14 amino acids. CDR3 coding DNA: TGTGCCAGCAGTTCGAATCGAGGAAATCAGCCCCAGCATTTT. Translated, it gives CASSSNRGNQPQHF.

The chain combines TRBV28 with TRBJ2-7, with D possibly being TRBD2 (5 bases). This CDR3 has 14 residues. Per germline, CDR1 MDHEN and CDR2 SYDVKM. Between the trimmed V and J ends, which lost 3 bases and 2 bases, there was a span of 11 bases. The CDR3 DNA reads TGTGCCAGCAGTTTTGATATGAGGGCCTACGAGCAGTACTTC. This sequence encodes CASSFDMRAYEQYF.

The rearrangement links TRBV6-1 to TRBJ2-2; D not certain. The V and J ends lost 6 bases and 5 bases respectively, with 10 bases between them. The germline V gene has CDR1 MNHNS and CDR2 SASEGT. This CDR3 is 13 amino acids long. The chain's CDR3 is CASRIQLTGELFF. In DNA, the CDR3 is TGTGCCAGCAGGATACAGCTGACCGGGGAGCTGTTTTTT.

The V and J genes are TRBV5-1 and TRBJ1-3, with D unresolved. V was pared by 5 bases and J by 0 bases, with 9 bases between. This CDR3 comprises 14 residues. Germline V CDR1 and CDR2: SGHRS, YFSETQ. The CDR3 DNA reads TGCGCCAGCAGACCCGGTTTCTCTGGAAACACCATATATTTT. It specifies CASRPGFSGNTIYF. The full variable domain, completed using reference TRBV5-1 and TRBJ1-3, is KAGVTQTPRYLIKTRGQQVTLSCSPISGHRSVSWYQQTPGQGLQFLFEYFSETQRNKGNFPGRFSGRQFSNSRSEMNVSTLELGDSALYLCASRPGFSGNTIYFGEGSWLTVV.

The chain joins TRBV6-5 to TRBJ2-1; 11 bases match TRBD2. The CDR3 totals 14 residues. Germline trimming cut 6 bases from V and 7 bases from J; bases unmatched to any gene: 5. CDR1 is MNHEY and CDR2 is SVGAGI in the germline V gene. The CDR3 here is CASRTSGRHNEQFF. The CDR3 nucleotides are TGTGCCAGCAGAACTAGCGGGAGACATAATGAGCAGTTCTTC.

This sequence joins TRBV28 and TRBJ2-6; D is ambiguous. Germline lookup yields CDR1 MDHEN and CDR2 SYDVKM. The CDR3 totals 15 residues. The germline V and J ends were trimmed by 10 bases and 0 bases, with 13 bases remaining between them. CDR3 region: CANRRTASGANVLTF. The CDR3, as DNA: TGTGCCAACCGAAGAACAGCCTCTGGGGCCAACGTCCTGACTTTC.

The table lists this clone with a count of one. The gene calls are TRBV6-5 and TRBJ2-3; a possible D gene is TRBD2 (6 bases). V was pared by 6 bases and J by 1 base, with 8 bases between. The CDR3 covers 13 residues. Germline assignment: CDR1 MNHEY and CDR2 SVGAGI. This CDR3 is CASRREGTDTQYF. CDR3 DNA sequence: TGTGCCAGCAGGCGGGAAGGCACAGATACGCAGTATTTT.

CDR3 nucleotides: TGTGCCAGCAGCTTAAAGCGGGAAGGGGGAAATGAGCAGTTCTTC. As protein: CASSLKREGGNEQFF. This chain connects TRBV5-4 to TRBJ2-1; D is perhaps TRBD2 (7 bases). Looked up from germline, CDR1 is SGHNT and CDR2 is YYREEE (reference sequence). Trimming removed 2 bases from V and 7 bases from J, with 16 bases in between. The length of the CDR3 is 15 residues.

The chain links TRBV27 to TRBJ2-6; 11 bases map to TRBD2. CDR3 length: 20 residues. Per the germline V gene, CDR1 is MNHEY and CDR2 is SMNVEV (reference sequence). V shed 0 bases, J shed 0 bases, and the junction held 7 bases outside the gene matches. The CDR3, as DNA: TGTGCCAGCAGTTTATCAAAGAGACTAGCGGGAAGCTCTGGGGCCAACGTCCTGACTTTC. This translates into CASSLSKRLAGSSGANVLTF.

The chain's CDR3 is CASSRLPTYEQYF. The CDR3 region has the DNA TGTGCCAGCAGCCGCCTACCCACCTACGAGCAGTACTTC. V and J are TRBV7-2 and TRBJ2-7; the D is unclear. From germline, CDR1 is SGHTA and CDR2 FQGNSA. V lost 5 bases, J lost 2 bases, and 10 bases lay in between. This CDR3 region has 13 residues.

V is TRBV18 and J is TRBJ2-3, with TRBD2 identical over 7 bases. CDR1 is KGHSH, CDR2 LQKENI, per germline. This CDR3 has 14 amino acids. The V and J ends lost 4 bases and 2 bases, in that order; junction bases with no gene match: 3. The CDR3 protein is CASSLGLDTDTQYF. In DNA, the CDR3 is TGTGCCAGCTCACTAGGACTAGACACAGATACGCAGTATTTT. The full variable domain, completed using reference TRBV18 and TRBJ2-3, is NAGVMQNPRHLVRRRGQEARLRCSPMKGHSHVYWYRQLPEEGLKFMVYLQKENIIDESGMPKERFSAEFPKEGPSILRIQQVVRGDSAAYFCASSLGLDTDTQYFGPGTRLTVL.

V usage is TRBV4-3 and J usage is TRBJ2-7; 9 nucleotides match TRBD1. V shed 3 bases, J shed 6 bases, and the junction held 6 bases outside the gene matches. This CDR3 has 14 residues. Germline CDR1 and CDR2: LGHNA and YSLEER. CDR3 DNA sequence: TGCGCCAGCAGCCACCTGACAGGGGGAGTCGAGCAGTACTTC. It is translated as CASSHLTGGVEQYF.

This clone appeared a few times. The gene calls are TRBV7-8 and TRBJ2-7; D remains unclear. Germline V gene data show CDR1 as SGHVS and CDR2 as FQNEAQ. With 2 bases removed from V and 1 base from J, the gap between germline ends came to 15 bases. The CDR3 runs to 16 residues. For the CDR3, the DNA is TGTGCCAGCAGCTTATTGGCACAACGCCCTTCCTACGAGCAGTACTTC. Translated, it gives CASSLLAQRPSYEQYF.

The chain joins TRBV4-1 to TRBJ1-2; no definite D call. In germline, CDR1 is MGHRA, CDR2 YSYEKL. The V and J ends lost 2 bases and 8 bases respectively, with 18 bases between them. The CDR3 runs 15 residues. The CDR3 loop reads CASSQTDRGFEGYTF. CDR3 coding DNA: TGCGCCAGCAGCCAAACTGACCGCGGTTTCGAGGGCTACACCTTC.

The J gene is TRBJ1-2, the V gene TRBV4-1; tentatively, D is TRBD1 (6 bases). V was clipped by 4 bases and J by 3 bases, with 12 bases between them. This CDR3 comprises 14 residues. In germline, CDR1 is MGHRA, CDR2 YSYEKL. The CDR3 DNA is TGCGCCAGCAGCCTGCGGGGGCCAGACTATGGCTACACCTTC. This translates into CASSLRGPDYGYTF.

The chain employs TRBV19 and TRBJ2-1; no definite D call. The CDR3 consists of 12 residues. Trimming removed 4 bases from V and 3 bases from J, with 4 bases in between. Germline V gene data show CDR1 as LNHDA and CDR2 as SQIVND (reference sequence). The CDR3 region is CASSNGYNEQFF. The CDR3 nucleotides read TGTGCCAGTAGTAACGGCTACAATGAGCAGTTCTTC. Full variable domain (remainder filled in from reference TRBV19 and TRBJ2-1): DGGITQSPKYLFRKEGQNVTLSCEQNLNHDAMYWYRQDPGQGLRLIYYSQIVNDFQKGDIAEGYSVSREKKESFPLTVTSAQKNPTAFYLCASSNGYNEQFFGPGTRLTVL.

This rearrangement joins TRBV19 to TRBJ2-2, with 7 bases identical to TRBD1. J gave up 7 bases and V 5 bases, and 10 bases lay outside the gene matches. This CDR3 has 15 residues. Germline lookup yields CDR1 LNHDA and CDR2 SQIVND (reference sequence). The CDR3 sequence is CASSSNRGVGGELFF. The CDR3 DNA reads as TGTGCCAGTAGTTCCAACAGGGGTGTCGGCGGGGAGCTGTTTTTT.

V usage is TRBV19 and J usage is TRBJ2-7; 7 bases map to TRBD1. This CDR3 is 13 amino acids long. The germline V gene has CDR1 LNHDA and CDR2 SQIVND (reference sequence). The CDR3 region has the DNA TGTGCTACTCGACAGGGCAGATCCTACGAGCAGTACTTC. It yields the protein CATRQGRSYEQYF.

V is TRBV9 and J is TRBJ2-1; weak D call: TRBD2 (5 bases). The V gene lost 0 bases and the J gene lost 3 bases, with 10 bases spanning the gap. Germline V lookup: CDR1 SGDLS, CDR2 YYNGEE. This CDR3 has 15 residues. The CDR3 here is CASSVVGGLYNEQFF. The CDR3 DNA follows: TGTGCCAGCAGCGTAGTGGGCGGACTCTACAATGAGCAGTTCTTC.

The rearrangement joins TRBV11-2 to TRBJ1-1, with D maybe TRBD1 (6 bases). Germline V CDR1 and CDR2: SGHAT, FQNNGV. V lost 6 bases to trimming and J lost 1 base, with 12 bases between them. CDR3 length: 14 amino acids. The CDR3 DNA sequence: TGTGCCAGCAGTCCCGGGACACGGAACACTGAAGCTTTCTTT. Its translation is CASSPGTRNTEAFF. Full variable domain (missing parts from reference TRBV11-2 and TRBJ1-1): EAGVAQSPRYKIIEKRQSVAFWCNPISGHATLYWYQQILGQGPKLLIQFQNNGVVDDSQLPKDRFSAERLKGVDSTLKIQPAKLEDSAVYLCASSPGTRNTEAFFGQGTRLTVV.

The chain is built from TRBV5-6 and TRBJ2-7; D is unclear. The CDR3 is 14 residues long. Trimming left V 5 bases short and J 6 bases short, with 18 bases between. Germline CDR1 and CDR2: SGHDT and YYEEEE. The chain's CDR3 is CASRSYPMESEQYF. The CDR3 DNA reads TGTGCCAGCAGGTCATACCCAATGGAGAGCGAGCAGTACTTC.

This clone was counted between two and nine times. This chain uses TRBV6-1 with TRBJ2-7, with TRBD2 matching over 7 bases. V lost 6 bases to trimming and J lost 0 bases; unmatched junction nucleotides: 8. The CDR3 consists of 15 residues. Germline CDR1 and CDR2: MNHNS and SASEGT. The CDR3 loop is CASRDPAGFSYEQYF. In DNA, the CDR3 is TGTGCCAGCAGAGACCCAGCGGGGTTCTCCTACGAGCAGTACTTC.